These 3 T cell receptor beta chains were sequenced from one sample in a study of siplizumab effects on memory and regulatory T cells. The method was immunoSEQ multiplex PCR; TCRdb's version includes in-frame clones alone and lacks a portion of them. Of some 97,000 clones in the sample, around 90% were seen once. The specimen sequenced was CD4+ T cells sorted from blood. The receptors stem from a human donor in good health.

This chain connects TRBV6-5 to TRBJ1-4, with D maybe TRBD1 (5 bases). Germline lookup yields CDR1 MNHEY and CDR2 SVGAGI. The V end was cut by 5 bases, the J end by 0 bases, with 7 bases between. CDR3 length equals 14 residues. CDR3 DNA: TGTGCCAGCAGTCCCAGGGCAACTAATGAAAAACTGTTTTTT. Protein: CASSPRATNEKLFF.

This rearrangement joins TRBV6-5 to TRBJ2-4, with TRBD1 identical over 9 bases. Trimming took 6 bases from V and 3 from J; bases not matched to a gene: 6. The CDR3 has 15 amino acids. Germline values: CDR1 MNHEY, CDR2 SVGAGI. CDR3 sequence (DNA): TGTGCCAGCAGCACAGGGGGCATAGGCAAAAACATTCAGTACTTC. As protein: CASSTGGIGKNIQYF.

This chain uses TRBV5-1 with TRBJ2-6, with D tentatively TRBD2 (6 bases). The CDR3 contains 16 residues. Trimming took off 5 bases at V and 0 bases at J, with 12 bases between the two ends. Germline-derived CDR1 and CDR2 are SGHRS and YFSETQ. CDR3 sequence: CASSPGVFSGANVLTF. The CDR3 region has the DNA TGCGCCAGCAGTCCGGGGGTTTTCTCTGGGGCCAACGTCCTGACTTTC.